This TCR beta chain was sequenced for a study of T cell repertoires in cytomegalovirus infection. Study at large: As its CMV epitopes, the study selected recently identified HLA-C-restricted and well-studied HLA-B-restricted targets. Matching HLA type and CMV infection were both indicated by public TCR beta signatures. The study, taken as a whole, reports: HLA-C-restricted CMV-specific TCR beta clonotypes prevailed in the ex vivo response. The study identified carriers of CMV plus the relevant HLA from cumulative public TCR beta family frequency.

CDR3 size: 17 residues. Germline assignment: CDR1 DFQATT and CDR2 SNEGSKA (reference sequence). V was clipped by 1 base and J by 4 bases, with 20 bases between them. As for this clonotype: Antigen unknown.

MiXCR was run by TCRdb on the reads, yielding one entry per CDR3 protein. In the table there are 550,000 to 700,000 distinct CDR3 sequences, roughly 43% of which are singletons. The sequence derives from a human donor in good health (CMV status not recorded). Some clones in this sample may be carry-over from other donors' samples. Sequences were derived from cultured PBMCs, sampled from culture after CMV antigen stimulation. The V and J genes are TRBV20-1 and TRBJ1-5, with a tentative D call TRBD1 (6 bases). The CDR3 region is CSARGRRDTRRNQPQHF. As DNA, the CDR3 is TGCAGTGCTAGAGGTAGGAGGGACACCCGAAGGAATCAGCCCCAGCATTTT.